The clone carrying this T cell receptor beta chain was observed once. Its antigen is still unknown. Original processing methods: Junction-only immunoSEQ data arrived without quality scores, meaning filtering differed. TCRdb's copy holds only in-frame clones and misses some; the assay was immunoSEQ multiplex PCR. That table is the source of V, J and clone size, and D and trimming were worked out from the DNA. The sample lists some 2,000,000 clones, about 95% occurring once. This sample was taken from a study of shared clonotypes between healthy human individuals. Study conclusions and caveats: Sharing across a handful of donors was seen in 4% to 6.5% of naive CD4 clonotypes.

Naive CD8 cells lacked CD45RO and underwent positive selection for CCR7, leaving out terminally differentiated effector memory CD45RA+ cells. Among the donors, all were Caucasian adults who lived in Nashville, Tennessee. Per the germline V gene, CDR1 is MNHEY and CDR2 is SMNVEV (reference sequence). Trimming pared 0 bases from V and 5 bases from J, leaving 11 bases between. This CDR3 is built from 14 residues. The receptor was derived from a man between 18 and 35 years old in good health. Sequencing used naive CD8+ T cells sorted from blood. The genes are TRBV27 and TRBJ2-7; possible D gene TRBD2, 5 bases. The CDR3 DNA sequence: TGTGCCAGCAGTTTATCGGAGTCGGGGAACGAGCAGTACTTC. Its translation: CASSLSESGNEQYF.